This is a list of T cell receptor beta chains from one sample in a study of identical twins. MiXCR, run by TCRdb on the 5' RACE reads, gives a single entry per CDR3 protein. The sample holds 400,000 to 550,000 distinct CDR3 sequences, around 20% seen once. The sample was also linked to a second study, of T cells expressing NK-cell markers.

Sequencing used CD4+ T cells sorted from blood. These receptors were collected from a woman between 18 and 29 years old in good health. The CDR3 runs from the conserved cysteine through the conserved F or W. A D gene is named only where the DNA matches it firmly. Not every row has a clone size; where given, it reads once, few, many or a size class.

J	V	size	D	DNA	CDR3
TRBJ2-2	TRBV5-1	-	-	TGCGCCAGCAGCTTGAAGGGCCCCTCGAACACCGGGGAGCTGTTTTTT	CASSLKGPSNTGELFF
TRBJ2-7	TRBV20-1	few	TRBD2	TGCAGTGCGGTGGCGGGGGGGTCTCCCTACGAGCAGTACTTC	CSAVAGGSPYEQYF
TRBJ1-2	TRBV7-2	-	-	TGTGCCAGCAGCTCGGGCAGCTATGGGCTTGGCTACACCTTC	CASSSGSYGLGYTF
TRBJ1-1	TRBV10-3	many	-	TGTGCCATCGGGGGACACGAGGACACTGAAGCTTTCTTT	CAIGGHEDTEAFF
TRBJ2-1	TRBV12-3/TRBV12-4	many	-	TGTGCCAGCAGTTCTAGGCTTGAGCAGTTCTTC	CASSSRLEQFF
TRBJ2-7	TRBV29-1	-	TRBD2	TGCAGCGTTGAAACAAGCGGGGCCTACGAGCAGTACTTC	CSVETSGAYEQYF
TRBJ2-4	TRBV20-1	-	-	TGCAGTGCTAGAGAAAACGGGGCAGCCAAAAACATTCAGTACTTC	CSARENGAAKNIQYF
TRBJ2-3	TRBV10-1	-	TRBD2	TGCGCCAGCAGCGCTAATAGCGGGGGGCGCGCAGATACGCAGTATTTT	CASSANSGGRADTQYF
TRBJ1-2	TRBV12-3/TRBV12-4	many	TRBD1	TGTGCCAGCAGGGACAGGGGAAACTATGGCTACACCTTC	CASRDRGNYGYTF
TRBJ2-6	TRBV10-3	few	-	TGTGCCACCGAGGCCGGGGCCAACGTCCTGACTTTC	CATEAGANVLTF
TRBJ2-5	TRBV12-3/TRBV12-4	-	-	TGTGCCAGCAGTCCCCGCCCAGGGGGGAAGACCCAGTACTTC	CASSPRPGGKTQYF
TRBJ2-7	TRBV5-1	many	-	TGCGCCAGCAACGTAGGAGGTACCTACGAGCAGTACTTC	CASNVGGTYEQYF
TRBJ2-2	TRBV7-2	-	-	TGTGCCAGCAGCTTAGGACAACGTATTACCGGGGAGCTGTTTTTT	CASSLGQRITGELFF
TRBJ2-3	TRBV20-1	few	TRBD2	TGCAGTGCTAGAGAACCCGGGACTAGCGGGGGGTTGGATACGCAGTATTTT	CSAREPGTSGGLDTQYF
TRBJ2-7	TRBV12-3/TRBV12-4	few	TRBD2	TGTGCCAGCAGTTCTTTGACTAGCGGGGCTTCCTACGAGCAGTACTTC	CASSSLTSGASYEQYF